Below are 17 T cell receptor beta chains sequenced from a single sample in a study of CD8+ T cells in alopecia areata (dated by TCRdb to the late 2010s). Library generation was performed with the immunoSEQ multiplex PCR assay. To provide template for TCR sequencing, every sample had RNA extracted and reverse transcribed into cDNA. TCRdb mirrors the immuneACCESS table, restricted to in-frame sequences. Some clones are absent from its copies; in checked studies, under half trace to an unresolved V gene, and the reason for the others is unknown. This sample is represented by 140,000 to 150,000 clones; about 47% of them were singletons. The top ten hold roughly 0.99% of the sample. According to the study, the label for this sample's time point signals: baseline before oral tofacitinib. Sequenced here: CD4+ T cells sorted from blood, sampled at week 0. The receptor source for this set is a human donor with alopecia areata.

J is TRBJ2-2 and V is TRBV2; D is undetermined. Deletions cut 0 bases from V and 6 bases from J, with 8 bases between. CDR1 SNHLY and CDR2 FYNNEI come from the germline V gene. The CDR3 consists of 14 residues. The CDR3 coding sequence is TGTGCCAGCAGTGAAGCGGGCAGTCCCGGGGAGCTGTTTTTT. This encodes CASSEAGSPGELFF.

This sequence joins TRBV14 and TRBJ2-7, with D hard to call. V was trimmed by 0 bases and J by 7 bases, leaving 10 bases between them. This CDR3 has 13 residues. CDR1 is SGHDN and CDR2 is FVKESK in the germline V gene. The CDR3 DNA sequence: TGTGCCAGCAGCCAAGATATCGTGGGGGAGCAGTACTTC. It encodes CASSQDIVGEQYF.

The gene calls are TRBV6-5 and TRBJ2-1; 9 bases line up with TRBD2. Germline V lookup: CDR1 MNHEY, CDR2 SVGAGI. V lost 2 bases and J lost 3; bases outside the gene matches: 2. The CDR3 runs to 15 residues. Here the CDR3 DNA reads TGTGCCAGCAGTTACCTAGCGGGATTCTACAATGAGCAGTTCTTC. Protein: CASSYLAGFYNEQFF.

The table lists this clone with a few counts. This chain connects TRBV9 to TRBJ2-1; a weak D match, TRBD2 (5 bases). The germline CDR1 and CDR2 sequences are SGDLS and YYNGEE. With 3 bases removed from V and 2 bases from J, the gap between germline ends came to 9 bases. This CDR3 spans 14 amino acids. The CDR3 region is CASSDTGTYNEQFF. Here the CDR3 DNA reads TGTGCCAGCAGCGACACCGGGACCTACAATGAGCAGTTCTTC.

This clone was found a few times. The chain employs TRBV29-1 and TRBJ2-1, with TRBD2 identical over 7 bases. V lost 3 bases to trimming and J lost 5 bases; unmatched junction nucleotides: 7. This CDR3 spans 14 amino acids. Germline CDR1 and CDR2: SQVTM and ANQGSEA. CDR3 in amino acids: CSVERGLDNNEQFF. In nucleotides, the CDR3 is TGCAGCGTTGAGAGAGGACTAGACAACAATGAGCAGTTCTTC.

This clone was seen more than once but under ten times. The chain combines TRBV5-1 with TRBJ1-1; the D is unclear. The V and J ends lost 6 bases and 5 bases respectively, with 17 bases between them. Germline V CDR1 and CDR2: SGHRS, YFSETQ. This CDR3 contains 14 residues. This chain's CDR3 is CASTLGLIGTEAFF. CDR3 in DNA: TGCGCCAGCACCTTAGGGCTAATTGGGACTGAAGCTTTCTTT.

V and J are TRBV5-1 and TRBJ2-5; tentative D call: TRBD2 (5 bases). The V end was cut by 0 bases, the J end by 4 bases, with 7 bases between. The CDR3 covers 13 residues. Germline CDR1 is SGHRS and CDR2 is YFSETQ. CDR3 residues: CASSLVRGETQYF. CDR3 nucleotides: TGCGCCAGCAGCTTGGTCCGGGGAGAGACCCAGTACTTC.

CDR3 nucleotide sequence: TGCAGCGTTGAGGGTAACACAGATACGCAGTATTTT. This encodes CSVEGNTDTQYF. The chain has TRBV29-1 and TRBJ2-3; D is ambiguous. The length of the CDR3 is 12 residues. V was pared by 3 bases and J by 2 bases, with 6 bases between. Germline loops: CDR1 SQVTM, CDR2 ANQGSEA.

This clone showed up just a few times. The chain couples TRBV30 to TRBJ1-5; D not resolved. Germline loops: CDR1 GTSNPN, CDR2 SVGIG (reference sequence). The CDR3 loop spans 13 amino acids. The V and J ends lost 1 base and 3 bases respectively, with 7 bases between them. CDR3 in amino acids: CAWSGDTNQPQHF. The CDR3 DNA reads TGTGCCTGGAGTGGAGACACCAATCAGCCCCAGCATTTT.

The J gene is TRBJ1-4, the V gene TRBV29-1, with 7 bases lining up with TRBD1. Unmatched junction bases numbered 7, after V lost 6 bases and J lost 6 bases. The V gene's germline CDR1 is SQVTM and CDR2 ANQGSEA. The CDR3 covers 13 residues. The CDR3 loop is CSVMTGRDEKLFF. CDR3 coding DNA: TGCAGCGTAATGACAGGGAGGGATGAAAAACTGTTTTTT.

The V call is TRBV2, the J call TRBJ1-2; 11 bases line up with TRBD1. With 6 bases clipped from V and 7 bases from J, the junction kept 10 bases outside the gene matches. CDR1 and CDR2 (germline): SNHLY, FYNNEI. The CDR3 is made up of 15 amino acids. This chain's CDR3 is CASRRDGQGAGGYTF. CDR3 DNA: TGTGCCAGCAGACGCGACGGACAGGGGGCTGGTGGCTACACCTTC.

The CDR3 reads CASSRNTILGEQYF. For the CDR3, the DNA is TGTGCCAGCAGCCGAAATACGATACTGGGGGAGCAGTACTTC. The rearrangement joins TRBV14 to TRBJ2-7, with D hard to call. Trimming shortened V by 4 bases and J by 7 bases, and 17 bases separated the two germline ends. From germline, CDR1 is SGHDN and CDR2 FVKESK. This CDR3 is 14 amino acids long. Using reference TRBV14 and TRBJ2-7 for the parts outside the CDR3, the full variable domain is EAGVTQFPSHSVIEKGQTVTLRCDPISGHDNLYWYRRVMGKEIKFLLHFVKESKQDESGMPNNRFLAERTGGTYSTLKVQPAELEDSGVYFCASSRNTILGEQYFGPGTRLTVT.

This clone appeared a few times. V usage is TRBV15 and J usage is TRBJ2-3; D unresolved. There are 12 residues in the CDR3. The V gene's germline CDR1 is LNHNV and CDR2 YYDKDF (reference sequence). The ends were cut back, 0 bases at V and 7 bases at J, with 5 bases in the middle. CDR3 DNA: TGTGCCACCAGCAGAGATTGGTATACGCAGTATTTT. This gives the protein CATSRDWYTQYF.

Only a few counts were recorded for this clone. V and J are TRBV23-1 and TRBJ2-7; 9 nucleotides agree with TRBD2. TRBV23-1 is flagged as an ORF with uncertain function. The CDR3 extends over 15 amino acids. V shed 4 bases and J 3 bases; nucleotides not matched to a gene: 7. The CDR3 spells CASSRTLAGHYEQYF. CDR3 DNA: TGCGCCAGCAGTCGTACGCTAGCGGGACACTACGAGCAGTACTTC.

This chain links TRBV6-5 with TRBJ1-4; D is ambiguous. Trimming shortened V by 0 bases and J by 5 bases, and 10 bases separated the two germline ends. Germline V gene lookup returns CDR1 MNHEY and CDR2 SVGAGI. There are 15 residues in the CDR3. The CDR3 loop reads CASSYSTGGNEKLFF. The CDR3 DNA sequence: TGTGCCAGCAGTTACTCGACCGGTGGAAATGAAAAACTGTTTTTT.

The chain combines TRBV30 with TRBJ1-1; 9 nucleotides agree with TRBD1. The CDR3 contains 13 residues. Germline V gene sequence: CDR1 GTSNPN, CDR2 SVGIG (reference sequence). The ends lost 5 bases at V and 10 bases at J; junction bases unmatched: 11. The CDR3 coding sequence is TGTGCCTGGGCACCGGGACAGGGATTGGGAGCTTTCTTT. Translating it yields CAWAPGQGLGAFF.

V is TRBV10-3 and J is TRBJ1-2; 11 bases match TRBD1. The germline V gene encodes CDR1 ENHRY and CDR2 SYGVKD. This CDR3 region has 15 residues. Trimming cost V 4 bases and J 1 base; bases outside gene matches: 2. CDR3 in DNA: TGTGCCATCAGTGTGGGACAGGGGGGTAACTATGGCTACACCTTC. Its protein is CAISVGQGGNYGYTF.